The 21 T cell receptor beta chains below come from one sample, sequenced in a study of a mutant IDH1 vaccine in newly diagnosed glioma. Repertoires were generated with immunoSEQ multiplex PCR, while TCRdb's copy carries only in-frame clones and drops some. The sample yields about 41,000 clones, 75% to 90% seen once. The time point denotes: week 35, safety follow-up. Vaccinated patients received 300 ug of mutant IDH1 20-mer peptide per dose, with topical imiquimod. The antigens these receptors bind are not known. Sequencing was performed on PBMCs, taken from a glioma patient whose treatment included an IDH1 peptide vaccine. Every receptor here comes from a man in his forties or fifties with glioma.

This chain uses TRBV19 with TRBJ2-3; maybe TRBD2 (5 bases). Looked up from germline, CDR1 is LNHDA and CDR2 is SQIVND (reference sequence). This CDR3 spans 14 amino acids. Trimming removed 6 bases from V and 8 bases from J, with 18 bases in between. The CDR3 spells CASSPGSVTRTQYF. DNA for the CDR3: TGTGCCAGTAGCCCCGGTAGCGTAACACGTACGCAGTATTTT.

The genes are TRBV5-8 and TRBJ2-3; 8 bases map to TRBD1. CDR1 SGHTS and CDR2 YDEGEE come from the germline V gene. This CDR3 has 16 amino acids. V dropped 2 bases and J dropped 2; count of bases not matched to a gene: 7. The CDR3 loop reads CASSLGPGGFTDTQYF. CDR3 in DNA: TGTGCCAGCAGCTTAGGTCCAGGGGGCTTCACAGATACGCAGTATTTT. Using reference TRBV5-8 and TRBJ2-3 for the parts outside the CDR3, the full variable domain is EAGVTQSPTHLIKTRGQQATLRCSPISGHTSVYWYQQALGLGLQFLLWYDEGEERNRGNFPPRFSGRQFPNYSSELNVNALELEDSALYLCASSLGPGGFTDTQYFGPGTRLTVL.

The chain recombines TRBV30 with TRBJ1-1; TRBD1 matches at 7 bases. In germline, CDR1 is GTSNPN, CDR2 SVGIG (reference sequence). This CDR3 is 14 amino acids long. Trimming took 0 bases from V and 6 from J; bases not matched to a gene: 7. The CDR3 sequence: CAWSVRQGWAEAFF. CDR3 DNA: TGTGCCTGGAGTGTACGACAGGGTTGGGCTGAAGCTTTCTTT.

V gene TRBV29-1 combines with J gene TRBJ2-3; D may be TRBD2 (7 bases). Trimming removed 7 bases at V and 4 bases at J, with 18 bases between. CDR1 is SQVTM and CDR2 is ANQGSEA in the germline V gene. The CDR3 totals 14 residues. CDR3 residues: CSAGGGGGADTQYF. In DNA form, the CDR3 reads TGCAGCGCTGGGGGGGGCGGAGGGGCAGATACGCAGTATTTT.

The chain links TRBV10-3 to TRBJ2-4, with D tentatively TRBD2 (7 bases). Per the germline V gene, CDR1 is ENHRY and CDR2 is SYGVKD. This CDR3 region has 16 residues. Trimming removed 5 bases at V and 2 bases at J, with 16 bases between. The CDR3 DNA follows: TGTGCCATCAGTCCCTTCGAGGGGGGGACCAAAAACATTCAGTACTTC. Translated: CAISPFEGGTKNIQYF.

The genes are TRBV7-2 and TRBJ1-6; 10 bases map to TRBD1. The CDR3 length is 15 residues. The ends lost 4 bases at V and 6 bases at J; junction bases unmatched: 3. CDR1 is SGHTA, CDR2 FQGNSA, per germline. The CDR3 region is CASSWGQGINSPLHF. The CDR3 bases are TGTGCCAGCAGCTGGGGACAGGGGATTAATTCACCCCTCCACTTT.

CDR3 region: CASSPRTGGNEQFF. The CDR3 DNA sequence: TGTGCCAGCAGCCCGCGGACCGGGGGAAATGAGCAGTTCTTC. The chain carries TRBV5-4 and TRBJ2-1, with D tentatively TRBD2 (6 bases). Germline CDR1 is SGHNT and CDR2 is YYREEE (reference sequence). There are 14 residues in the CDR3. Trimming removed 4 bases from V and 7 bases from J, with 15 bases in between.

This chain joins TRBV4-2 and TRBJ2-3, with 7 bases fitting TRBD2. Germline V lookup: CDR1 LGHNA, CDR2 YNFKEQ. The CDR3 runs to 16 residues. With V trimmed by 2 bases and J by 2 bases, 7 bases remained unmatched. This CDR3 is CASSQRGTTDTDTQYF. DNA of the CDR3: TGTGCCAGCAGCCAAAGAGGGACTACCGACACAGATACGCAGTATTTT.

This chain joins TRBV4-3 and TRBJ2-1; the match to TRBD2 covers 7 bases. The CDR3 has 16 amino acids. Germline lookup yields CDR1 LGHNA and CDR2 YSLEER. V was pared by 0 bases and J by 4 bases, with 6 bases of the junction left unmatched. CDR3 in DNA: TGCGCCAGCAGCCAAGATGGGGCGGGAGCGTACAATGAGCAGTTCTTC. Encoded protein: CASSQDGAGAYNEQFF.

The rearrangement links TRBV11-1 to TRBJ2-3; unclear D gene. Trimming took off 4 bases at V and 3 bases at J, with 11 bases between the two ends. In germline, CDR1 is SGHAT, CDR2 FQDESV (reference sequence). The CDR3 spans 14 residues. The CDR3 region is CASSSALTTDTQYF. CDR3 nucleotides: TGTGCCAGCAGCTCGGCCCTGACGACAGATACGCAGTATTTT.

The chain links TRBV18 to TRBJ1-5, with D tentatively TRBD1 (5 bases). CDR3 length: 14 amino acids. Germline-derived CDR1 and CDR2 are KGHSH and LQKENI. Trimming left V 3 bases short and J 6 bases short, with 12 bases between. CDR3 sequence reads: CASSPGTATQPQHF. CDR3 nucleotides: TGTGCCAGCTCACCTGGGACGGCGACTCAGCCCCAGCATTTT.

V and J are TRBV9 and TRBJ2-5; D remains unclear. The CDR3 consists of 13 residues. The V end lost 1 base, the J end lost 2 bases, and 6 bases lay between the germline ends. Germline V gives CDR1 SGDLS, CDR2 YYNGEE. CDR3 coding DNA: TGTGCCAGCAGCGTATGGGGACAAGAGACCCAGTACTTC. Its protein is CASSVWGQETQYF.

With regard to this clone: Additional DNA sequences in this sample encode the identical CDR3. V is TRBV4-1 and J is TRBJ2-7, with D possibly TRBD2 on 5 matching bases. The CDR3 contains 15 residues. Germline-derived CDR1 and CDR2 are MGHRA and YSYEKL. CDR3 amino acids: CASSQEGAPQDEQYV. Here the CDR3 DNA reads TGCGCCAGCAGTCAAGAGGGAGCGCCCCAGGACGAGCAGTACGTC.

The genes are TRBV6-5 and TRBJ2-7; 10 nucleotides match TRBD1. The CDR3 is 15 residues long. Germline V lookup: CDR1 MNHEY, CDR2 SVGAGI. Trimming cost V 4 bases and J 2 bases; bases outside gene matches: 5. The CDR3 sequence is CASSSPGQGTYEQYF. The CDR3 DNA sequence: TGTGCCAGCAGTTCGCCGGGACAGGGGACCTACGAGCAGTACTTC.

The chain uses TRBV19 and TRBJ1-2; perhaps TRBD1 as D (5 bases). The V gene lost 1 base and the J gene lost 7 bases, with 13 bases spanning the gap. Looked up from germline, CDR1 is LNHDA and CDR2 is SQIVND (reference sequence). The CDR3 spans 14 residues. The CDR3 protein is CASSIGGQGGGYTF. In DNA, the CDR3 is TGTGCCAGTAGTATAGGCGGGCAGGGCGGTGGCTACACCTTC.

The V and J genes are TRBV11-2 and TRBJ2-1, with 9 positions matching TRBD2. The CDR3 extends over 15 amino acids. Trimming removed 1 base from V and 7 bases from J; junction bases left unmatched: 5. Per germline, CDR1 SGHAT and CDR2 FQNNGV. The CDR3 here is CASSLVAGGRNEQFF. In DNA form, the CDR3 reads TGTGCCAGCAGCTTAGTGGCGGGGGGGCGAAATGAGCAGTTCTTC.

V is TRBV7-2 and J is TRBJ1-2; a weak D match, TRBD1 (5 bases). Germline lookup yields CDR1 SGHTA and CDR2 FQGNSA. The length of the CDR3 is 13 residues. V was pared by 8 bases and J by 7 bases, with 17 bases between. The CDR3 protein is CASRRSGDVGYTF. In nucleotides, the CDR3 is TGTGCCAGCCGAAGGTCGGGGGATGTTGGCTACACCTTC.

V usage is TRBV28 and J usage is TRBJ1-3; no definite D call. This CDR3 spans 11 amino acids. Trimming removed 10 bases from V and 3 bases from J, with 7 bases in between. Germline V CDR1 and CDR2: MDHEN, SYDVKM. The CDR3 coding sequence is TGTGCCACATTGGGTGGAAACACCATATATTTT. Translation: CATLGGNTIYF.

The chain carries TRBV19 and TRBJ1-2, with a tentative D call TRBD1 (5 bases). Looked up from germline, CDR1 is LNHDA and CDR2 is SQIVND (reference sequence). The CDR3 runs to 14 residues. The germline V and J ends were trimmed by 3 bases and 4 bases, with 12 bases remaining between them. The chain's CDR3 is CASSIQRGGYGYTF. The DNA for the CDR3 is TGTGCCAGTAGTATTCAAAGGGGCGGCTATGGCTACACCTTC.

V is TRBV14 and J is TRBJ2-5; perhaps TRBD2 as D (5 bases). The CDR3 is 14 residues long. Germline V CDR1 and CDR2: SGHDN, FVKESK. The V and J ends lost 4 bases and 3 bases respectively, with 12 bases between them. The CDR3 loop is CASSPERREETQYF. CDR3 bases: TGTGCCAGCAGCCCGGAGCGGCGTGAAGAGACCCAGTACTTC.

This chain joins TRBV6-1 and TRBJ2-5; TRBD1 or TRBD2 may be the D gene (5 bases each). V was pared by 4 bases and J by 5 bases, with 11 bases between. Germline-derived CDR1 and CDR2 are MNHNS and SASEGT. The CDR3 consists of 13 residues. CDR3: CASSVGRDETQYF. Here the CDR3 DNA reads TGTGCCAGCAGTGTGGGCAGGGACGAGACCCAGTACTTC.